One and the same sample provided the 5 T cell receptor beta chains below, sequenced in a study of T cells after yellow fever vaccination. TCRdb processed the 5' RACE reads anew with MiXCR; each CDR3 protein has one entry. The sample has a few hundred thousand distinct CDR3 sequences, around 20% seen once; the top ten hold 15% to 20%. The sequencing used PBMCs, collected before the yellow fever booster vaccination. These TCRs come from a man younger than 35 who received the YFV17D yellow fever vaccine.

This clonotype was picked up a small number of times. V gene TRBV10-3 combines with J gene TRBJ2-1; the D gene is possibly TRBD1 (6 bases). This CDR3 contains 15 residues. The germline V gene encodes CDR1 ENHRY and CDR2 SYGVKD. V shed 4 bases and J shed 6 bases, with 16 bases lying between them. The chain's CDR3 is CAISVSQGSINEQFF. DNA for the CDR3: TGTGCCATCAGTGTGAGTCAGGGGAGTATCAATGAGCAGTTCTTC.

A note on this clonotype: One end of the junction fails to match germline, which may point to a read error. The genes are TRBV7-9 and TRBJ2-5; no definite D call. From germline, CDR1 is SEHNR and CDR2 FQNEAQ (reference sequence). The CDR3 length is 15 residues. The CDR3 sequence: CASSSLPPQQETHYF. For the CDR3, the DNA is TGTGCCAGCAGCTCCCTACCACCACAGCAAGAGACCCATTACTTC.

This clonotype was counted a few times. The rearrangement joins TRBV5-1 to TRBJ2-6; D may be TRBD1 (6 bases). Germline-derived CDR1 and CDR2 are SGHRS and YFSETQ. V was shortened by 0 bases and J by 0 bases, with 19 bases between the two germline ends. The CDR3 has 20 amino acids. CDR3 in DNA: TGCGCCAGCAGCTTGGGGATCGAGGGGGTCGAACTCTCTGGGGCCAACGTCCTGACTTTC. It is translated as CASSLGIEGVELSGANVLTF.

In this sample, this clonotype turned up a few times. CDR3 DNA: TGTGCCAGCAGCTTATTTGGGGGATCTGACACTGAAGCTTTCTTT. Its protein is CASSLFGGSDTEAFF. This chain joins TRBV7-3 and TRBJ1-1; D might be TRBD1 (5 bases). V was cut by 2 bases and J by 3 bases, with 13 bases left in between. The CDR3 runs 15 residues. CDR1 SGHTA and CDR2 FQGTGA come from the germline V gene.

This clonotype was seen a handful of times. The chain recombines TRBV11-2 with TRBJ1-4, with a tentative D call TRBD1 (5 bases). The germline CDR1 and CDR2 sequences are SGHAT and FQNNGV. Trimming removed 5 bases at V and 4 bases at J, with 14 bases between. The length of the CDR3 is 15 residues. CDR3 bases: TGTGCCAGCAGCCCTCAGGGACCTAGTAATGAAAAACTGTTTTTT. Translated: CASSPQGPSNEKLFF. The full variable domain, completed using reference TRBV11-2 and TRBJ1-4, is EAGVAQSPRYKIIEKRQSVAFWCNPISGHATLYWYQQILGQGPKLLIQFQNNGVVDDSQLPKDRFSAERLKGVDSTLKIQPAKLEDSAVYLCASSPQGPSNEKLFFGSGTQLSVL.